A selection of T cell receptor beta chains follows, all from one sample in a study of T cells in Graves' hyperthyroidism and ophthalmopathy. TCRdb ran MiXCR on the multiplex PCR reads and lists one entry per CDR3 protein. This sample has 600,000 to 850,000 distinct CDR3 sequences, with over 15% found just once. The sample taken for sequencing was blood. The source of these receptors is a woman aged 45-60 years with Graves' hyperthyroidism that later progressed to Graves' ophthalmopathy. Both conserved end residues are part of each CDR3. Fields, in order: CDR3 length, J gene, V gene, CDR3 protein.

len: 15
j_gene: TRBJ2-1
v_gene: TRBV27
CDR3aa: CASSLLTVGANEQFF

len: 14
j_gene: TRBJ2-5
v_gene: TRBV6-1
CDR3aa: CASSYSTRGRTQYF

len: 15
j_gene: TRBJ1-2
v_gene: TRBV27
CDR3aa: CASSPLDPGLHGYTF

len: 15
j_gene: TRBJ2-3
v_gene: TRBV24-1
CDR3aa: CATSDFGRNTDTQYF

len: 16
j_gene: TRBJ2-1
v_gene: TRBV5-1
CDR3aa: CASSVFLGLQSDEQFF

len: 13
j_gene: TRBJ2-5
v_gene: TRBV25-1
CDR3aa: CASSESGFETQYF

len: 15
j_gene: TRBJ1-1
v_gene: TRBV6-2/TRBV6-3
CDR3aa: CASSWTGVVLTEAFF

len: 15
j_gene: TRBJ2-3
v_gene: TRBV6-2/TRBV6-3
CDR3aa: CASSRVGQITDTQYF

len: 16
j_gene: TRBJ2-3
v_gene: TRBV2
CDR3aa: CASSAPSGGVTDTQYF

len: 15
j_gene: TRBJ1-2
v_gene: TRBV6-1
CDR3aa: CASSLRQGEGYGYTF

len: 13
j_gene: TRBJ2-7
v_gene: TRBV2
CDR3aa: CTSSHYPGDEQYF

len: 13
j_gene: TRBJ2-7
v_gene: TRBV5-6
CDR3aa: CASARSSVYEQYF

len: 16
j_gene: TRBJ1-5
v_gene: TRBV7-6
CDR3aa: CASSPGAFRGNQPQHF

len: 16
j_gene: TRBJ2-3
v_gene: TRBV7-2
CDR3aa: CASSLSGQGPAYTQYF

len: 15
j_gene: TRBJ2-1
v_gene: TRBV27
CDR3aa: CASSPTMENYNEQFF

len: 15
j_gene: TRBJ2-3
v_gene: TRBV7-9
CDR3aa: CASSHWGDGTDTQYF

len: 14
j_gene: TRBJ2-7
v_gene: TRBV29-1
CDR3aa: CSARVKADTYEQYF

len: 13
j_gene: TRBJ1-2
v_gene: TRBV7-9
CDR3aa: CASSLGAAGKYTF

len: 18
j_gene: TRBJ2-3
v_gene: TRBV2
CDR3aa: CASSEWLGGRGHTDTQYF

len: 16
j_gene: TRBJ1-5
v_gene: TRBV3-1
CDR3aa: CASSQDPPRGNQPQHF

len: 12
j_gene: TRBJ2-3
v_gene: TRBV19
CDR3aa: CASSIPEDTQYF

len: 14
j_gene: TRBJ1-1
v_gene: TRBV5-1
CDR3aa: CASSARQGPTEAFF

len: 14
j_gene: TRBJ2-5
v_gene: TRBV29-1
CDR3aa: CSVEWGGSRETQYF

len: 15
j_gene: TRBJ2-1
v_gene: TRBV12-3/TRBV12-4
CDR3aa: CASSSGTASYNEQFF

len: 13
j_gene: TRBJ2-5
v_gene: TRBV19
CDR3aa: CASRIGSSETQYF

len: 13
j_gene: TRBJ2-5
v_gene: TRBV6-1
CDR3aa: CASRWDRVETQYF

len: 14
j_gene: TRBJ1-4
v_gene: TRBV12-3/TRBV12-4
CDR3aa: CASSLGREFEKLFF

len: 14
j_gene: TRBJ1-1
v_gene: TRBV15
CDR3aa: CATSRGGGDTEAFF

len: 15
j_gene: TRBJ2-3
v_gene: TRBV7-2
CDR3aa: CASSWAMGTSGTQYF

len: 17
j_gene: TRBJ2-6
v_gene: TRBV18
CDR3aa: CASSPQIKRSGANVLTF

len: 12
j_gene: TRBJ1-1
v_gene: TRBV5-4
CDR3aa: CASSPDRLEAFF

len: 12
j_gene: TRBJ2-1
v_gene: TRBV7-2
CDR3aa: CASSSMGGEQFF

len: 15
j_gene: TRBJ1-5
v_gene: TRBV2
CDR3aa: CASRQDRGGNQPQHF

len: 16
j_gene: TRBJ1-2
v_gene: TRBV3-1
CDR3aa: CASSQDGTGAAYGYTF